One sample yielded the 15 T cell receptor beta chains listed below, sequenced in a study of CD8+ T cells in alopecia areata. After isolation, RNA underwent reverse transcription to generate cDNA as the sequencing template. TCRdb's copy holds only in-frame clones and misses some; the assay was immunoSEQ multiplex PCR. The sample lists 90,000 to 120,000 clones; under 60% were seen once. The sample taken for sequencing was NKG2D-low CD8+ T cells sorted from blood. The origin of the receptors is a human donor with alopecia areata.

The rearrangement joins TRBV10-3 to TRBJ1-1; the D gene is possibly TRBD1 (5 bases). The V gene's germline CDR1 is ENHRY and CDR2 SYGVKD. The length of the CDR3 is 12 residues. V lost 6 bases, J lost 5 bases, and 10 bases lay in between. The CDR3 loop reads CAIRQGSTEAFF. Here the CDR3 DNA reads TGTGCCATCAGGCAGGGTTCTACTGAAGCTTTCTTT.

This clone was picked up a small number of times. The chain joins TRBV27 to TRBJ1-2; 10 bases align to TRBD1. This CDR3 has 18 amino acids. The germline V gene encodes CDR1 MNHEY and CDR2 SMNVEV (reference sequence). V lost 0 bases and J lost 3; bases outside the gene matches: 10. This CDR3 reads CASSLSDLGQGRDYGYTF. In DNA form, the CDR3 reads TGTGCCAGCAGTTTATCCGACCTGGGACAGGGGCGAGACTATGGCTACACCTTC.

The rearrangement links TRBV7-3 to TRBJ2-3; D ambiguous. This CDR3 is 14 amino acids long. CDR1 SGHTA and CDR2 FQGTGA come from the germline V gene. Between the trimmed V and J ends, which lost 4 bases and 4 bases, there was a span of 12 bases. The CDR3 protein is CASSSGDKPDTQYF. The CDR3 DNA follows: TGTGCCAGCAGCTCTGGTGACAAGCCAGATACGCAGTATTTT.

The chain combines TRBV10-3 with TRBJ2-7, with 14 bases fitting TRBD2. Germline V gene sequence: CDR1 ENHRY, CDR2 SYGVKD. V shed 4 bases and J 0 bases; nucleotides not matched to a gene: 8. The CDR3 has 18 residues. The CDR3 spells CAISVSGTSGGSSYEQYF. CDR3 coding DNA: TGTGCCATCAGTGTATCCGGGACTAGCGGGGGTAGCTCCTACGAGCAGTACTTC.

The chain couples TRBV27 to TRBJ2-1; 8 nucleotides agree with TRBD1. After removal of 5 bases from V and 14 bases from J, the junction contained 5 bases not matched to a gene. Germline V gives CDR1 MNHEY, CDR2 SMNVEV (reference sequence). The CDR3 spans 11 residues. In DNA form, the CDR3 reads TGTGCCAGCAGTCCCGGACAGGGCGAGTTCTTC. Translating gives CASSPGQGEFF.

The CDR3, as DNA: TGCAGCGTTGGTAGACAGGGGCCAACCTACGAGCAGTACTTC. Translated, it gives CSVGRQGPTYEQYF. V gene TRBV29-1 combines with J gene TRBJ2-7; TRBD1 agrees at 8 bases. The V gene's germline CDR1 is SQVTM and CDR2 ANQGSEA. The ends lost 4 bases at V and 2 bases at J; junction bases unmatched: 7. CDR3 length: 14 residues.

V usage is TRBV27 and J usage is TRBJ1-1; D is uncertain. In germline, CDR1 is MNHEY, CDR2 SMNVEV (reference sequence). V lost 5 bases and J 1 base, leaving 11 bases between the germline ends. The CDR3 covers 14 residues. The chain's CDR3 is CASSVRTKNTEAFF. As DNA, the CDR3 is TGTGCCAGCAGTGTGCGAACGAAGAACACTGAAGCTTTCTTT.

As to this clone: The sample has other DNA sequences that encode this CDR3 too. The CDR3 protein is CASSFGGSYEQYF. DNA of the CDR3: TGTGCCAGCAGCTTCGGGGGATCCTACGAGCAGTACTTC. This sequence joins TRBV5-6 and TRBJ2-7; possibly TRBD2 for D (6 bases). This CDR3 is 13 amino acids long. Germline CDR1 and CDR2: SGHDT and YYEEEE. V was clipped by 2 bases and J by 1 base, with 7 bases between them.

V is TRBV7-9 and J is TRBJ2-3; D may be TRBD1 or TRBD2 (5 bases each). Germline-derived CDR1 and CDR2 are SEHNR and FQNEAQ (reference sequence). CDR3 length: 15 amino acids. The V and J ends lost 5 bases and 0 bases respectively, with 12 bases between them. CDR3 sequence: CASSNRDRSTDTQYF. CDR3 bases: TGTGCCAGCAGCAACCGGGACCGAAGCACAGATACGCAGTATTTT. Combining the CDR3 with reference TRBV7-9 and TRBJ2-3 gives the whole variable domain DTGVSQNPRHKITKRGQNVTFRCDPISEHNRLYWYRQTLGQGPEFLTYFQNEAQLEKSRLLSDRFSAERPKGSFSTLEIQRTEQGDSAMYLCASSNRDRSTDTQYFGPGTRLTVL.

In nucleotides, the CDR3 is TGTGCCAGCAGCTACGAGAGCTCCTACAATGAGCAGTTCTTC. As protein: CASSYESSYNEQFF. This chain uses TRBV13 with TRBJ2-1; no definite D call. The V and J ends lost 4 bases and 0 bases respectively, with 7 bases between them. This CDR3 is built from 14 residues. Looked up from germline, CDR1 is PRHDT and CDR2 is FYEKMQ (reference sequence).

This clone was seen only once. This chain uses TRBV28 with TRBJ1-5; D is unresolved. Trimming stripped 3 bases from V and 4 bases from J, with 4 bases between. The germline V gene has CDR1 MDHEN and CDR2 SYDVKM. The CDR3 has 12 amino acids. CDR3 nucleotides: TGTGCCAGCAGTTTCCGGAATCAGCCCCAGCATTTT. Translating gives CASSFRNQPQHF.

This clone was seen a handful of times. V gene TRBV7-9 combines with J gene TRBJ2-5; no clear D. Germline V gene data show CDR1 as SEHNR and CDR2 as FQNEAQ (reference sequence). This CDR3 is 17 amino acids long. The V and J ends lost 2 bases and 2 bases respectively, with 18 bases between them. In nucleotides, the CDR3 is TGTGCCAGCAGCTTACCTCCGGCAAGGATACCGCAAGAGACCCAGTACTTC. Translated: CASSLPPARIPQETQYF.

Only a few counts were recorded for this clone. The V gene is TRBV7-9, the J gene TRBJ2-5; no firm D call. V was shortened by 1 base and J by 1 base, with 7 bases between the two germline ends. Looked up from germline, CDR1 is SEHNR and CDR2 is FQNEAQ (reference sequence). This CDR3 is 14 amino acids long. CDR3: CASSLVQIQETQYF. In nucleotides, the CDR3 is TGTGCCAGCAGCTTAGTCCAGATCCAAGAGACCCAGTACTTC.

In regard to this clone: Other DNA variants within this sample encode the same CDR3. V gene TRBV2 combines with J gene TRBJ1-1, with no clear D. Germline values: CDR1 SNHLY, CDR2 FYNNEI. Trimming stripped 7 bases from V and 0 bases from J, with 6 bases between. The CDR3 totals 12 residues. CDR3 bases: TGTGCCAGCACCGGACTGAACACTGAAGCTTTCTTT. This gives the protein CASTGLNTEAFF. Full variable domain (rest looked up from reference TRBV2 and TRBJ1-1): EPEVTQTPSHQVTQMGQEVILRCVPISNHLYFYWYRQILGQKVEFLVSFYNNEISEKSEIFDDQFSVERPDGSNFTLKIRSTKLEDSAMYFCASTGLNTEAFFGQGTRLTVV.

A single count supports this clone. The rearrangement links TRBV7-3 to TRBJ2-1; D call uncertain. The V gene's germline CDR1 is SGHTA and CDR2 FQGTGA. This CDR3 spans 13 amino acids. Trimming stripped 0 bases from V and 9 bases from J, with 9 bases between. The CDR3 loop is CASSLTWGREQFF. The CDR3 DNA follows: TGTGCCAGCAGCTTAACGTGGGGTCGTGAGCAGTTCTTC.